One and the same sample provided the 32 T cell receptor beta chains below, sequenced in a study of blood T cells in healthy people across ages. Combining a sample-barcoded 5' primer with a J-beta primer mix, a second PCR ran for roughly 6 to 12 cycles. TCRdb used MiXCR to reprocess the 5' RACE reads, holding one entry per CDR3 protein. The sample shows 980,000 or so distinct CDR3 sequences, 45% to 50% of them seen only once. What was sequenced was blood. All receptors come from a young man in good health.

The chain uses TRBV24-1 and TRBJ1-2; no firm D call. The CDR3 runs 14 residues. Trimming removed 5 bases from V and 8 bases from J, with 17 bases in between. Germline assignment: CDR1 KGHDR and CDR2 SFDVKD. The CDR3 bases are TGTGCCACCAGTGCCTCCCCACCCGGCAGCGGCTACACCTTC. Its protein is CATSASPPGSGYTF.

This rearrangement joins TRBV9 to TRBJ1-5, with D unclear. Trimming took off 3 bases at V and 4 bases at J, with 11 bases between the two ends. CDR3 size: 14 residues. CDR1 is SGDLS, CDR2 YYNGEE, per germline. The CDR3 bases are TGTGCCAGCAGCGGTTCCAGCTATAATCAGCCCCAGCATTTT. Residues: CASSGSSYNQPQHF.

The CDR3 DNA follows: TGCAGTGCTAGATACACAGCCGGAAGGGTGGGGAATGAGCAGTTCTTC. Translated, it gives CSARYTAGRVGNEQFF. The chain recombines TRBV20-1 with TRBJ2-1; D is unresolved. Trimming left V 2 bases short and J 7 bases short, with 21 bases between. CDR3 length equals 16 residues. The germline gives CDR1 DFQATT, CDR2 SNEGSKA (reference sequence).

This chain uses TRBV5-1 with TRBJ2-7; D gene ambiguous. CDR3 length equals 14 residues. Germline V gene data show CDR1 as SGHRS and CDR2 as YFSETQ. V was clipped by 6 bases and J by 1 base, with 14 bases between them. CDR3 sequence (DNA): TGCGCCAGCAAAATTTCGGCTGGTTCCTACGAGCAGTACTTC. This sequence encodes CASKISAGSYEQYF.

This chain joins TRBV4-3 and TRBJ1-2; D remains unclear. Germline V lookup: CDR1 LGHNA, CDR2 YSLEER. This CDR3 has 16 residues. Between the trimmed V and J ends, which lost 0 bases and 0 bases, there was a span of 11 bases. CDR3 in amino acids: CASSQDRGRTNYGYTF. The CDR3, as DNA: TGCGCCAGCAGCCAAGATCGTGGGAGGACTAACTATGGCTACACCTTC.

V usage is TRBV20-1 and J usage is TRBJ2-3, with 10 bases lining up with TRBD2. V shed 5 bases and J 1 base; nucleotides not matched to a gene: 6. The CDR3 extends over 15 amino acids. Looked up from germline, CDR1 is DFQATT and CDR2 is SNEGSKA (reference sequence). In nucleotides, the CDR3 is TGCAGTGCTCCATTTAGCGGGGGGCGCACAGATACGCAGTATTTT. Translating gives CSAPFSGGRTDTQYF.

CDR3 coding DNA: TGTGCCAGCAGTTTAGCCGAACTAACGATGTACGAGCAGTACTTC. Protein sequence: CASSLAELTMYEQYF. The chain recombines TRBV12-3 or TRBV12-4 with TRBJ2-5, with no clear D. Gene TRBJ2-7 matches the end of the DNA better, so the J call may be wrong. The CDR3 sequence is 15 residues long.

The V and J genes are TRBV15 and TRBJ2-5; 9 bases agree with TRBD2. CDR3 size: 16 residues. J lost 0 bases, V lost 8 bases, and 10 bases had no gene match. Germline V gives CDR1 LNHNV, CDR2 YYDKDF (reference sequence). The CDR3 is CATLSGGGDYQETQYF. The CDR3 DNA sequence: TGTGCCACCCTATCGGGCGGGGGGGATTACCAAGAGACCCAGTACTTC. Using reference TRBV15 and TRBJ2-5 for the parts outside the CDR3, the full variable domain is DAMVIQNPRYQVTQFGKPVTLSCSQTLNHNVMYWYQQKSSQAPKLLFHYYDKDFNNEADTPDNFQSRRPNTSFCFLDIRSPGLGDTAMYLCATLSGGGDYQETQYFGPGTRLLVL.

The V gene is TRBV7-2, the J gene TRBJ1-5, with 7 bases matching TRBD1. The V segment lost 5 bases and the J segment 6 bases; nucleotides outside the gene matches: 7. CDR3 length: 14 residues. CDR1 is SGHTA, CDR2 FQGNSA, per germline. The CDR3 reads CASSPAQGRQPQHF. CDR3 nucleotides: TGTGCCAGCAGCCCCGCACAGGGGCGTCAGCCCCAGCATTTT.

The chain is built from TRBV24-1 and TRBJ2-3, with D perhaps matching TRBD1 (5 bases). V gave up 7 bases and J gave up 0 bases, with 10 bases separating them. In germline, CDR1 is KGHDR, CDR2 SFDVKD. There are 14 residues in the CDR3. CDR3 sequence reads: CATRDTASTDTQYF. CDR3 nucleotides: TGTGCCACCAGGGACACGGCTAGCACAGATACGCAGTATTTT.

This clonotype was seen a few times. The CDR3: CASSQDLAGGSYNEQFF. In nucleotides, the CDR3 is TGTGCCAGCAGCCAGGACTTAGCGGGGGGCTCCTACAATGAGCAGTTCTTC. The rearrangement links TRBV4-2 to TRBJ2-1, with 10 bases lining up with TRBD2. Germline trimming cut 3 bases from V and 0 bases from J; bases unmatched to any gene: 5. The germline CDR1 and CDR2 sequences are LGHNA and YNFKEQ. This CDR3 is 17 amino acids long.

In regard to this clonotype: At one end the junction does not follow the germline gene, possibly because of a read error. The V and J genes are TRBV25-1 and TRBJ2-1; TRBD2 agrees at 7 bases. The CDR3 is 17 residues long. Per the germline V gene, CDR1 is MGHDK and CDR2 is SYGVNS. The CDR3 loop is CVSSETAGLSSYNEQFF. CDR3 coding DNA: TGTGTCAGCAGTGAAACAGCGGGGCTGAGCTCCTACAATGAGCAGTTCTTC.

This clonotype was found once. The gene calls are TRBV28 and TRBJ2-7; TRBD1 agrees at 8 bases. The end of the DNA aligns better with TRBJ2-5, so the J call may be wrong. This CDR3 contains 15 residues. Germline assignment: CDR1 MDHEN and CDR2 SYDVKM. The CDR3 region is CASSHHQGAGETQYF. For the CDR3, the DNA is TGTGCCAGCAGTCATCACCAGGGGGCTGGAGAGACCCAGTACTTC.

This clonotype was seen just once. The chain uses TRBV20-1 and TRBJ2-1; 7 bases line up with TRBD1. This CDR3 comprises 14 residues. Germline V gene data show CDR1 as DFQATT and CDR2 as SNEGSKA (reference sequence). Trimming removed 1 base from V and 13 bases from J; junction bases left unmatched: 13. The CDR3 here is CSARGWGTEETQFF. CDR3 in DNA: TGCAGTGCTAGAGGGTGGGGGACAGAAGAGACCCAGTTCTTC.

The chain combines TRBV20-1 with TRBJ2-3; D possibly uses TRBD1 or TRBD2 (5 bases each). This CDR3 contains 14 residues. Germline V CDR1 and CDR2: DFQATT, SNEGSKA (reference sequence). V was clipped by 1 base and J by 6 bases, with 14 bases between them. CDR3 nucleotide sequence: TGCAGTGCTAGAGGTATAGGGACGGTGGATACGCAGTATTTT. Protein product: CSARGIGTVDTQYF.

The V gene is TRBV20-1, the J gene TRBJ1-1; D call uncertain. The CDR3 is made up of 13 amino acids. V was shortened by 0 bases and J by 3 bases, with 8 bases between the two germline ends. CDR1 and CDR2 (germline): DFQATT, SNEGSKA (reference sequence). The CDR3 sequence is CSAREIRDTEAFF. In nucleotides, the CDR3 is TGCAGTGCTAGAGAGATACGGGACACTGAAGCTTTCTTT.

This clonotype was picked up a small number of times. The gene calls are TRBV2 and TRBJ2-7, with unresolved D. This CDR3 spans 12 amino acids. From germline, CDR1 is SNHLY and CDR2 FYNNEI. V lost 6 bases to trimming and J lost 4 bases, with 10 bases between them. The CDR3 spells CASRAALYEQYF. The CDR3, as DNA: TGTGCCAGCAGGGCGGCGTTATACGAGCAGTACTTC.

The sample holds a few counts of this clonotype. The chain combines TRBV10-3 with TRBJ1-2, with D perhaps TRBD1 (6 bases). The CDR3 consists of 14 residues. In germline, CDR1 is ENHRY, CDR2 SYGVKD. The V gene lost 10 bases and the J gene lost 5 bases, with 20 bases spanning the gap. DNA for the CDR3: TGTGCCAGTCACTCGGACAGAGGCCTATATGGCTACACCTTC. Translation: CASHSDRGLYGYTF.

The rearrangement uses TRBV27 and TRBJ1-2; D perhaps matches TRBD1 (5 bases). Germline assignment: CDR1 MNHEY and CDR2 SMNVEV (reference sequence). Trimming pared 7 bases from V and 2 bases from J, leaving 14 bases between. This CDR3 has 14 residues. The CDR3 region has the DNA TGTGCCAGCACCCCCGGGGGTTCCAACTATGGCTACACCTTC. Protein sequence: CASTPGGSNYGYTF.

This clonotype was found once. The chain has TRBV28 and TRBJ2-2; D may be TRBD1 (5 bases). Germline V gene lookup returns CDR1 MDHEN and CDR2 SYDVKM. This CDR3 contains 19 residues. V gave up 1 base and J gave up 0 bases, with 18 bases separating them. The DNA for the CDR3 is TGTGCCAGCAGTTTATTGGGGCAGGAATGGATATCGAACACCGGGGAGCTGTTTTTT. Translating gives CASSLLGQEWISNTGELFF.

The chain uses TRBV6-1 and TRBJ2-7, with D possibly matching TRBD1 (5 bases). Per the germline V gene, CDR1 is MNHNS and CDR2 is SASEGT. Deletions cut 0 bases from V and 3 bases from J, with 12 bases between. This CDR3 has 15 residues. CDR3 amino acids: CASSEAYRTNYEQYF. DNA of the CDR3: TGTGCCAGCAGTGAAGCGTACAGGACCAACTACGAGCAGTACTTC.

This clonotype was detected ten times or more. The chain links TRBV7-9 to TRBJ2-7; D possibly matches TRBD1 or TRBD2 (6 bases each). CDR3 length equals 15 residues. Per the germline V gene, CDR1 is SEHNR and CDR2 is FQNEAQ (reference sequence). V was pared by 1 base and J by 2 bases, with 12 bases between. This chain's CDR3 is CASSLEGGLPYEQYF. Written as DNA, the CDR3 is TGTGCCAGCAGCTTAGAGGGGGGCCTCCCCTACGAGCAGTACTTC.

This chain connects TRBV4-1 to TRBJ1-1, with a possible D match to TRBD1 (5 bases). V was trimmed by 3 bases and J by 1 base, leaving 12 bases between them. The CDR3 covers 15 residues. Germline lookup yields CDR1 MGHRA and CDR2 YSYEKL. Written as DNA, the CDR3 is TGCGCCAGCAGCCATAGGGGTACGGCGAACACTGAAGCTTTCTTT. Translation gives CASSHRGTANTEAFF.

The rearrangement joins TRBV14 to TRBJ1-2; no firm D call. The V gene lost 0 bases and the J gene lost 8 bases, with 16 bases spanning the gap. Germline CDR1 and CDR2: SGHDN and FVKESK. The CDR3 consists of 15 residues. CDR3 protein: CASSQDLGILRGYTF. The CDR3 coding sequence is TGTGCCAGCAGCCAAGACTTGGGGATTTTGCGAGGCTACACCTTC. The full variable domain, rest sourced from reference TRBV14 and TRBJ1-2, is EAGVTQFPSHSVIEKGQTVTLRCDPISGHDNLYWYRRVMGKEIKFLLHFVKESKQDESGMPNNRFLAERTGGTYSTLKVQPAELEDSGVYFCASSQDLGILRGYTFGSGTRLTVV.

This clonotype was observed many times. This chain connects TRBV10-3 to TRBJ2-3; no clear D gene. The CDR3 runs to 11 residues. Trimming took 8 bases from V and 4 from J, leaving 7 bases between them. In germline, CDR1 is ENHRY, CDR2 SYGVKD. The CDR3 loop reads CAIGDPDTQYF. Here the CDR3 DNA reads TGTGCCATCGGCGATCCAGATACGCAGTATTTT.

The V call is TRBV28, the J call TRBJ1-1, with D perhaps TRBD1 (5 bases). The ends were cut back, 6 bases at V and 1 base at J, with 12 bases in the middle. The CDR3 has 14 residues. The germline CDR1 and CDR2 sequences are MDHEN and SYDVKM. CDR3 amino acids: CASRTGGGNTEAFF. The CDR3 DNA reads TGTGCCAGCAGAACGGGGGGAGGGAACACTGAAGCTTTCTTT.

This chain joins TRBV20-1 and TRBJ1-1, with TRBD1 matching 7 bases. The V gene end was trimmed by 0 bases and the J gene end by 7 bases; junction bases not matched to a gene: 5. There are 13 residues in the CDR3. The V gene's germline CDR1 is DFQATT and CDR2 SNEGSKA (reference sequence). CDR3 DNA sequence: TGCAGTGCTAGAGATATGACAGGGAATGAAGCTTTCTTT. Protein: CSARDMTGNEAFF.

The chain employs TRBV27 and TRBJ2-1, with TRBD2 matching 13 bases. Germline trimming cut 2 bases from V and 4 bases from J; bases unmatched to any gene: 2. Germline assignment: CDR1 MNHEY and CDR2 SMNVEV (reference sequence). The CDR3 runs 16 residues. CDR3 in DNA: TGTGCCAGCAGTTTAGAACTAGCGGGGGGGTACAATGAGCAGTTCTTC. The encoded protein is CASSLELAGGYNEQFF.

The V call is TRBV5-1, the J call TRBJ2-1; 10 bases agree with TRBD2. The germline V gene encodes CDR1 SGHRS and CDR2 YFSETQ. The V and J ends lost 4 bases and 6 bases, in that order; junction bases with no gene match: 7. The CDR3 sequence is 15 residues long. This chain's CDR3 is CASSQTSGAFNEQFF. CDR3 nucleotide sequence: TGCGCCAGCAGCCAAACTAGCGGGGCCTTCAATGAGCAGTTCTTC. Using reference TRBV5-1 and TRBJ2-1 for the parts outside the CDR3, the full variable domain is KAGVTQTPRYLIKTRGQQVTLSCSPISGHRSVSWYQQTPGQGLQFLFEYFSETQRNKGNFPGRFSGRQFSNSRSEMNVSTLELGDSALYLCASSQTSGAFNEQFFGPGTRLTVL.

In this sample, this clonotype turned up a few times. The CDR3 DNA reads TGTGCCAGCAGTTACACGGACAGTCAGAGCTCCTATAATTCACCCCTCCACTTT. This encodes CASSYTDSQSSYNSPLHF. This rearrangement joins TRBV6-5 to TRBJ1-6; a weak D match, TRBD1 (6 bases). The germline V gene has CDR1 MNHEY and CDR2 SVGAGI. This CDR3 spans 18 amino acids. The V end lost 2 bases, the J end lost 0 bases, and 14 bases lay between the germline ends.

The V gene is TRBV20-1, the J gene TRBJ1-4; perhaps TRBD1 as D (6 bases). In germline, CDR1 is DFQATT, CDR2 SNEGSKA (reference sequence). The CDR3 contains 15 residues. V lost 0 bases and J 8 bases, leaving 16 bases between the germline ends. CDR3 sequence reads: CSARDDRTNGEKLFF. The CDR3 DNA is TGCAGTGCTAGAGATGACAGGACTAACGGGGAAAAACTGTTTTTT.

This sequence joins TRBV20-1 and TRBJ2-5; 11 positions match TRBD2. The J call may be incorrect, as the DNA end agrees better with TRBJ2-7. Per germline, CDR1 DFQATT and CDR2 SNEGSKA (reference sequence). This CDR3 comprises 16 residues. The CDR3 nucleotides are TGCAGTGCTAGGGGGCTGAGGACTAGCGGGTTGCGCGAGCAGTACTTC. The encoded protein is CSARGLRTSGLREQYF.